This TCR beta chain came from a study of T cells in Graves' hyperthyroidism and ophthalmopathy. The ends were cut back, 6 bases at V and 8 bases at J, with 10 bases in the middle. The germline CDR1 and CDR2 sequences are SNHLY and FYNNEI. The length of the CDR3 is 11 residues. Concerning this clonotype itself: A read error is likely, as this CDR3 ends without the conserved phenylalanine or tryptophan.

Stability of Graves' hyperthyroidism was defined as absent ophthalmopathy progression within 18 months. Amplification of TCR beta CDR3 regions was performed using RNA transcripts as template. HTBI primers were employed in a first-round RT-PCR of the TCR CDR3. Via MiXCR, TCRdb re-called the multiplex PCR reads, giving one row per CDR3 protein. Seen here are approximately 500,000 distinct CDR3 sequences, around 46% observed once, and the top ten hold roughly 8.2%. This clonotype was obtained from a woman aged 18-29 years with Graves' hyperthyroidism. The genes are TRBV2 and TRBJ1-2, with D possibly matching TRBD1 (6 bases). The sequenced sample consisted of peripheral blood or thyroid tissue (not recorded which). The CDR3 region is CASRTTGGYTL. The CDR3 DNA follows: TGTGCCAGCAGGACGACAGGAGGCTACACCCTC.